The 4 T cell receptor beta chains given below trace back to one sample, sequenced in a study of blood T cell repertoires in COVID-19. Using immunoSEQ multiplex PCR, the repertoire was profiled, and TCRdb retains in-frame clones only, with some absent. This sample has tens of thousands of clones, with about nine tenths found just once. Sequencing was performed on peripheral blood. Every receptor here comes from a man between 65 and 85 years old with acute or convalescent COVID-19.

V is TRBV29-1 and J is TRBJ1-1, with D perhaps matching TRBD1 (6 bases). The CDR3 consists of 14 residues. CDR1 is SQVTM, CDR2 ANQGSEA, per germline. V dropped 5 bases and J dropped 4 bases, with 17 bases sitting between them. The CDR3 DNA sequence: TGCAGCGTTTCTTTACAGGGAGTGGGCACTGAAGCTTTCTTT. Amino acid sequence: CSVSLQGVGTEAFF.

The gene calls are TRBV5-8 and TRBJ1-5; TRBD1 might be the D (5 bases). V lost 2 bases, J lost 8 bases, and 17 bases lay in between. The germline CDR1 and CDR2 sequences are SGHTS and YDEGEE. CDR3 size: 15 residues. Written as DNA, the CDR3 is TGTGCCAGCAGCTTACAGGACCCGCGGGGCAAGCCCCAGCATTTT. It translates to CASSLQDPRGKPQHF.

V and J are TRBV7-2 and TRBJ2-5; tentative D call: TRBD1 (5 bases). Trimming cost V 8 bases and J 5 bases, with 21 bases left between them. From germline, CDR1 is SGHTA and CDR2 FQGNSA. The CDR3 contains 15 residues. Here the CDR3 reads CASGKQASVGETQYF. Written as DNA, the CDR3 is TGTGCCAGCGGAAAACAGGCCTCTGTGGGGGAGACCCAGTACTTC.

The chain recombines TRBV4-1 with TRBJ1-1; 7 positions match TRBD1. The germline gives CDR1 MGHRA, CDR2 YSYEKL. Unmatched junction bases numbered 6, after V lost 2 bases and J lost 0 bases. The CDR3 length is 16 residues. The CDR3 spells CASSQNPTGLNTEAFF. The CDR3 region has the DNA TGCGCCAGCAGCCAAAACCCGACAGGGTTGAACACTGAAGCTTTCTTT.